Each of the 27 T cell receptor beta chains below was sequenced from the same sample in a study of cytomegalovirus exposure and HLA in healthy donors. PCR used 60 Vbeta primers and 13 Jbeta primers. The repertoire was sequenced with immunoSEQ multiplex PCR; TCRdb's copy has only in-frame clones and lacks some. The profile shows about 260,000 clones, 84% of them singletons. Sequences were obtained from PBMCs. These receptor sequences come from a woman between 35 and 50 years old in good health and CMV-seropositive.

In DNA form, the CDR3 reads TGCAGCACCACGGGGATTCTGGGCGGGATGGTGGATACGCAGTATTTT. Translation: CSTTGILGGMVDTQYF. V is TRBV29-1 and J is TRBJ2-3, with TRBD2 as a possible D gene (6 bases). Per germline, CDR1 SQVTM and CDR2 ANQGSEA. Trimming took off 8 bases at V and 6 bases at J, with 27 bases between the two ends. This CDR3 contains 16 residues.

The chain couples TRBV28 to TRBJ1-2; TRBD1 matches 8 bases. Germline values: CDR1 MDHEN, CDR2 SYDVKM. The CDR3 loop spans 15 amino acids. Trimming at V came to 7 bases and at J to 7 bases, leaving 14 bases not matched to a gene. For the CDR3, the DNA is TGTGCCAGCACCTTAGACAGGGGAAGTGTTGGTGGCTACACCTTC. This gives the protein CASTLDRGSVGGYTF.

The chain joins TRBV19 to TRBJ1-5; no firm D call. Trimming removed 4 bases at V and 3 bases at J, with 7 bases between. Per germline, CDR1 LNHDA and CDR2 SQIVND (reference sequence). The CDR3 contains 13 residues. CDR3 sequence: CASSTVLNQPQHF. CDR3 DNA sequence: TGTGCCAGTAGTACGGTCCTCAATCAGCCCCAGCATTTT.

This clone has just a few counts. CDR3 in amino acids: CASSVDEYEQYF. The CDR3 bases are TGTGCCAGCAGCGTAGACGAGTACGAGCAGTACTTC. The chain recombines TRBV9 with TRBJ2-7; no firm D call. Germline loops: CDR1 SGDLS, CDR2 YYNGEE. Trimming shortened V by 0 bases and J by 4 bases, and 5 bases separated the two germline ends. The CDR3 runs to 12 residues.

This rearrangement joins TRBV5-6 to TRBJ2-4; TRBD2 aligns across 9 bases. V lost 0 bases and J lost 4; bases outside the gene matches: 5. CDR3 size: 16 residues. CDR1 is SGHDT and CDR2 is YYEEEE in the germline V gene. CDR3: CASSLAGGRVKNIQYF. In DNA, the CDR3 is TGTGCCAGCAGCTTGGCCGGCGGGAGGGTTAAAAACATTCAGTACTTC.

This clone was recorded once. In DNA form, the CDR3 reads TGTGCCTGGAGTCTAGGGGAGGGGCTGAACACTGAAGCTTTCTTT. The encoded protein is CAWSLGEGLNTEAFF. The chain employs TRBV30 and TRBJ1-1; a weak D match, TRBD1 (5 bases). This CDR3 is built from 15 residues. Trimming cost V 2 bases and J 0 bases, with 13 bases left between them. In germline, CDR1 is GTSNPN, CDR2 SVGIG (reference sequence).

The gene calls are TRBV2 and TRBJ2-1; 7 nucleotides match TRBD1. Looked up from germline, CDR1 is SNHLY and CDR2 is FYNNEI. J gave up 5 bases and V 6 bases, and 4 bases lay outside the gene matches. This CDR3 is built from 13 residues. CDR3 sequence reads: CASRRGLDNEQFF. In nucleotides, the CDR3 is TGTGCCAGCAGAAGGGGGCTCGACAATGAGCAGTTCTTC.

The V call is TRBV11-2, the J call TRBJ2-5, with D perhaps TRBD2 (5 bases). V lost 4 bases to trimming and J lost 0 bases, with 9 bases between them. The germline V gene has CDR1 SGHAT and CDR2 FQNNGV. The CDR3 extends over 14 amino acids. The CDR3 DNA is TGTGCCAGCAGCTGGGAGTTCCACCAAGAGACCCAGTACTTC. Translating it yields CASSWEFHQETQYF.

The chain couples TRBV5-8 to TRBJ1-2; no reliable D call. The CDR3 is 15 amino acids. The germline CDR1 and CDR2 sequences are SGHTS and YDEGEE. The V and J ends lost 5 bases and 4 bases respectively, with 18 bases between them. This chain's CDR3 is CASSISRDPPYGYTF. The DNA for the CDR3 is TGTGCCAGCAGTATTAGCCGGGATCCACCCTATGGCTACACCTTC.

V usage is TRBV7-2 and J usage is TRBJ1-2; D is perhaps TRBD1 (6 bases). The CDR3 totals 15 residues. The germline CDR1 and CDR2 sequences are SGHTA and FQGNSA. V was pared by 2 bases and J by 8 bases, with 18 bases between. The CDR3 loop is CASSLIRTASVGYTF. The DNA for the CDR3 is TGTGCCAGCAGCTTAATTAGGACAGCTTCTGTGGGCTACACCTTC.

V gene TRBV18 combines with J gene TRBJ2-1; TRBD1 matches at 8 bases. V lost 3 bases to trimming and J lost 6 bases; unmatched junction nucleotides: 10. Germline V gives CDR1 KGHSH, CDR2 LQKENI. This CDR3 has 16 amino acids. Here the CDR3 reads CASSPTGTGISNEQFF. For the CDR3, the DNA is TGTGCCAGCTCACCCACCGGGACAGGAATAAGCAATGAGCAGTTCTTC.

This clone has a single count. The rearrangement joins TRBV12-5 to TRBJ2-7, with a weak D call TRBD2 (5 bases). CDR1 and CDR2 (germline): LGHNT, FRNRAP. Trimming took off 3 bases at V and 7 bases at J, with 7 bases between the two ends. The CDR3 extends over 11 amino acids. This CDR3 reads CASGFSGEQYF. The CDR3 bases are TGTGCTAGTGGTTTCTCGGGGGAGCAGTACTTC.

The rearrangement uses TRBV6-5 and TRBJ1-1; 7 nucleotides line up with TRBD1. Trimming cost V 7 bases and J 6 bases; bases outside gene matches: 8. The germline V gene encodes CDR1 MNHEY and CDR2 SVGAGI. The CDR3 totals 13 residues. The CDR3 region has the DNA TGTGCCAGCACCCTGACAGGGAGGTCTGAAGCTTTCTTT. Amino acid sequence: CASTLTGRSEAFF.

The chain joins TRBV19 to TRBJ2-1, with a tentative D call TRBD1 (5 bases). The CDR3 runs 14 residues. CDR1 and CDR2 from the germline V gene are LNHDA and SQIVND (reference sequence). The V gene lost 3 bases and the J gene lost 1 base, with 7 bases spanning the gap. As DNA, the CDR3 is TGTGCCAGTAGTATCCCAGGGTCCTACAATGAGCAGTTCTTC. It is translated as CASSIPGSYNEQFF. Full variable domain (rest looked up from reference TRBV19 and TRBJ2-1): DGGITQSPKYLFRKEGQNVTLSCEQNLNHDAMYWYRQDPGQGLRLIYYSQIVNDFQKGDIAEGYSVSREKKESFPLTVTSAQKNPTAFYLCASSIPGSYNEQFFGPGTRLTVL.

The V and J genes are TRBV7-2 and TRBJ2-1, with 11 bases identical to TRBD2. The CDR3 contains 14 residues. CDR1 and CDR2 (germline): SGHTA, FQGNSA. Trimming cost V 2 bases and J 9 bases; bases outside gene matches: 3. The CDR3 reads CASSLFLAGGEQFF. CDR3 DNA sequence: TGTGCCAGCAGCTTATTTCTAGCGGGAGGTGAGCAGTTCTTC.

V is TRBV6-5 and J is TRBJ1-2; tentatively, D is TRBD1 (5 bases). V was trimmed by 4 bases and J by 6 bases, leaving 15 bases between them. Germline CDR1 is MNHEY and CDR2 is SVGAGI. The CDR3 has 14 amino acids. CDR3 region: CASSSRQRPHGYTF. CDR3 bases: TGTGCCAGCAGTTCCCGACAGAGACCCCATGGCTACACCTTC.

This clone was observed many times. The chain joins TRBV11-2 to TRBJ2-7; D is possibly TRBD1 (6 bases). V was clipped by 3 bases and J by 3 bases, with 15 bases between them. This CDR3 comprises 15 residues. Germline lookup yields CDR1 SGHAT and CDR2 FQNNGV. In DNA form, the CDR3 reads TGTGCCAGCAGCTTGGTCCCAGGGGCAGACTACGAGCAGTACTTC. Its protein product is CASSLVPGADYEQYF.

The chain combines TRBV28 with TRBJ2-1; TRBD1 agrees at 10 bases. This CDR3 has 15 amino acids. Germline V gene data show CDR1 as MDHEN and CDR2 as SYDVKM. V was clipped by 6 bases and J by 7 bases; unmatched bases: 9. CDR3 sequence: CASRSAGTGENEQFF. CDR3 bases: TGTGCCAGCAGGTCCGCCGGGACAGGGGAGAATGAGCAGTTCTTC.

This clone turned up a few times. V usage is TRBV6-5 and J usage is TRBJ2-7; 9 nucleotides align to TRBD2. The CDR3 contains 13 residues. The V and J ends lost 7 bases and 7 bases, in that order; junction bases with no gene match: 8. Germline CDR1 is MNHEY and CDR2 is SVGAGI. The CDR3 DNA reads as TGTGCCAGCAAGGCTAGCGGGACAAGAGAGCAGTACTTC. It yields the protein CASKASGTREQYF.

The J gene is TRBJ2-2, the V gene TRBV6-1; TRBD2 might be the D (6 bases). Trimming cost V 1 base and J 5 bases, with 14 bases left between them. From germline, CDR1 is MNHNS and CDR2 SASEGT. This CDR3 contains 16 residues. The CDR3 protein is CASSEGGTLRTGELFF. As DNA, the CDR3 is TGTGCCAGCAGTGAAGGGGGGACTCTGCGGACCGGGGAGCTGTTTTTT.

The J gene is TRBJ2-1, the V gene TRBV27, with TRBD1 identical over 9 bases. The germline V gene encodes CDR1 MNHEY and CDR2 SMNVEV (reference sequence). V lost 4 bases, J lost 4 bases, and 8 bases stayed unmatched. The CDR3 runs 16 residues. In nucleotides, the CDR3 is TGTGCCAGCAGTTCCCCCGGACAGGGGTCGTACAATGAGCAGTTCTTC. The encoded protein is CASSSPGQGSYNEQFF.

V usage is TRBV25-1 and J usage is TRBJ2-5, with 15 bases that match TRBD2. J lost 5 bases, V lost 1 base, and 2 bases had no gene match. Germline CDR1 MGHDK, CDR2 SYGVNS. The CDR3 spans 16 residues. CDR3 DNA: TGTGCCAGCAGTGAATGGGGGACTAGCGGGAGGGAGACCCAGTACTTC. Translation gives CASSEWGTSGRETQYF.

The rearrangement uses TRBV18 and TRBJ2-1, with a possible D match to TRBD2 (5 bases). This CDR3 region has 14 residues. Trimming shortened V by 3 bases and J by 6 bases, and 12 bases separated the two germline ends. The germline V gene has CDR1 KGHSH and CDR2 LQKENI. CDR3: CASSPPGSGNEQFF. DNA of the CDR3: TGTGCCAGCTCACCCCCAGGAAGCGGCAATGAGCAGTTCTTC.

The chain combines TRBV7-3 with TRBJ2-1, with a possible D match to TRBD2 (10 bases). The CDR3 runs 20 residues. V was shortened by 3 bases and J by 5 bases, with 29 bases between the two germline ends. The germline V gene encodes CDR1 SGHTA and CDR2 FQGTGA. The CDR3 DNA reads as TGTGCCAGCAGCTTGATACAGGGGGCCGCTAGCGGGAGCCTCGACAATGAGCAGTTCTTC. Amino acid sequence: CASSLIQGAASGSLDNEQFF. Looking up the rest from reference TRBV7-3 and TRBJ2-1 gives the full variable domain: GAGVSQTPSNKVTEKGKYVELRCDPISGHTALYWYRQSLGQGPEFLIYFQGTGAADDSGLPNDRFFAVRPEGSVSTLKIQRTERGDSAVYLCASSLIQGAASGSLDNEQFFGPGTRLTVL.

This chain uses TRBV29-1 with TRBJ2-7; 7 bases align to TRBD2. The CDR3 extends over 14 amino acids. Germline lookup yields CDR1 SQVTM and CDR2 ANQGSEA. With V trimmed by 7 bases and J by 0 bases, 9 bases remained unmatched. CDR3 amino acids: CSASGGSDSYEQYF. CDR3 sequence (DNA): TGCAGCGCTTCCGGGGGGTCGGACTCCTACGAGCAGTACTTC.

The CDR3 nucleotides are TGCGCCAGCAGCACCGGGACTAGCGGCATCGAGACCCAGTACTTC. Translated: CASSTGTSGIETQYF. J is TRBJ2-5 and V is TRBV5-1; 11 bases are shared with TRBD2. The V and J ends lost 4 bases and 5 bases, in that order; junction bases with no gene match: 7. This CDR3 is built from 15 residues. CDR1 is SGHRS, CDR2 YFSETQ, per germline.

This clone was picked up one time. The V and J genes are TRBV30 and TRBJ2-1; 8 bases line up with TRBD2. The trim removed 1 base at V and 9 bases at J, leaving 5 bases unmatched. The CDR3 has 13 residues. Per germline, CDR1 GTSNPN and CDR2 SVGIG (reference sequence). In DNA form, the CDR3 reads TGTGCCTGGAGTGCAGCGGGAGCCTTTGAGCAGTTCTTC. This codes for CAWSAAGAFEQFF.